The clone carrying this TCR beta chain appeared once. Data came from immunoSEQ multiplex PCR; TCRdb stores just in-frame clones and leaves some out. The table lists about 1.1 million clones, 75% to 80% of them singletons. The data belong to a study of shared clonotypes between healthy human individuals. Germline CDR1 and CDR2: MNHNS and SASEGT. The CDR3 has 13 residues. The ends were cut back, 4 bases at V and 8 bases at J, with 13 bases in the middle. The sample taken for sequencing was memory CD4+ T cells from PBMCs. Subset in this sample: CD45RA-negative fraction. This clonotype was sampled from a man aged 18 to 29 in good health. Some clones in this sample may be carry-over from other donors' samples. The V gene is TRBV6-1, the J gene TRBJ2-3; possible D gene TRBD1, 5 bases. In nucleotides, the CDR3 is TGTGCCAGCAGTGTTCTCGGACAAGTTACGCAGTATTTT. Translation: CASSVLGQVTQYF.